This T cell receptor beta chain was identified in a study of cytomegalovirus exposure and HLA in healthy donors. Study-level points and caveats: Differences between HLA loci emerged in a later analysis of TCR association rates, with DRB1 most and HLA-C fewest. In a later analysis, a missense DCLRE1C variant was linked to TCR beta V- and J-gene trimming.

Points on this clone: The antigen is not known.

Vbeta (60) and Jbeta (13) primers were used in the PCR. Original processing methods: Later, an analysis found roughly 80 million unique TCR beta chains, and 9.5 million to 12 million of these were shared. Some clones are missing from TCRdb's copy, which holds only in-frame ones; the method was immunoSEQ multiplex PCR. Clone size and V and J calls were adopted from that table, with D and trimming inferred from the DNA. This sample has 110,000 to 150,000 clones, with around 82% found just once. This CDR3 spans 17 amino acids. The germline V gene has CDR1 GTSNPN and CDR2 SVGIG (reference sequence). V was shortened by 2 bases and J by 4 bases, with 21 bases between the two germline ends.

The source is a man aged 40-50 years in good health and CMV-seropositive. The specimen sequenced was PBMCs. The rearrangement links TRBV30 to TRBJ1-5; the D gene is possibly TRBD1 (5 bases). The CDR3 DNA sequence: TGTGCCTGGAGTATAGAAGGGGTAGGGAGGGCGAATCAGCCCCAGCATTTT. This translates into CAWSIEGVGRANQPQHF.